Included here is one TCR beta chain sequence, with context. No cognate antigen has been identified for it. The junction differs from germline at one of its ends, possibly a read error. This specimen belongs to a study of cytomegalovirus exposure and HLA in healthy donors (dated by TCRdb to 2016 to 2017). Some background on the complete study: An earlier analysis of some 600 of the donors reported around 280 Gb of sequence data and 117 million unique TCR beta sequences obtained from 180 million or so T cells. An early release covering more than 500 HLA-typed donors comprised about 320 gigabases of sequencing data and approximately 85 million unique TCR sequences. Of the 300 to 450 genotyped donors, over 65% fell in the genetic ancestry cluster associated with self-reported Caucasian donors. The aim of the study was to test whether cataloging public T cell receptors could identify signatures of past pathogen exposure. The T cell repertoires of under 750 subjects were profiled by immunosequencing and related to cytomegalovirus serostatus. Along with the approximately 650-subject first cohort, a separate validation cohort of around 120 different subjects was used. To predict cytomegalovirus infection status, the study combined high-throughput TCR immunosequencing, statistical association of individual TCRs with disease status, and machine learning. A later analysis re-examined previously published TCR beta repertoires from just over 650 donors and added high-resolution HLA genotyping to investigate patterns of TCR occurrence. The later analysis used no new phenotypic data to find candidate immune exposures, relying instead on TCR beta sequences and their occurrence across donors. To decide whether each TCR beta V gene segment behaved as functional or pseudogenic, an earlier analysis of approximately 600 of the donors relied on high-throughput TCR beta sequencing. Donor age, sex, ethnicity and CMV serostatus were collected together with the repertoire data. In a later genetic analysis, genome-wide SNP genotypes for about three fifths of the roughly 670 donors were used, and that subset was treated as a discovery cohort. Every discovery cohort repertoire had been produced on one sequencing platform. Class I and class II HLA loci were covered by the typing at four-digit resolution. Typing coverage differed by locus: A, B, C, DRB1 and DQB1 were typed in about 629-640 donors, DQA1 in around 500, DPA1 in nearly 610, and DPB1 in just under 490. Because of strong linkage in the cohort, roughly five DR-DQ haplotypes were treated as single units for association and clustering. On average, about 200,000 unique TCR beta nucleotide sequences were sequenced per donor among 398 genotyped donors of the cohort, with around 19% of those sequences being non-productive. Overall results and qualifications from the work: While some public TCRs were present in many individuals, most TCR sequences turned up only very rarely across donors. Broadly in line with IMGT annotations, most TCR beta V segments showed up in productive rearrangements about 87% or about 30% of the time in an earlier analysis of some 590 of the donors. Because some donors lacked HLA typing at each locus, the association tests relied only on the typed subset. A few of the identified cytomegalovirus-associated TCR beta chains were confirmed in vitro to be specific for cytomegalovirus antigens. In both the original and validation cohorts, the classifier was reported to diagnose cytomegalovirus status with high specificity and sensitivity. The authors suggested that the approach could potentially be generalized to other disease states and immunological phenotypes. In a later genetic analysis, fewer N-insertions in productive TCRs were reported among donors in an Asian-associated ancestry cluster than the roughly 640-donor mean. According to a later analysis, parvovirus B19, influenza, CMV and Epstein-Barr virus appeared linked to several top co-occurrence clusters. Correlated functional status among segregating V segments might be attributable to linkage disequilibrium, but an unknown experimental factor could not be ruled out. The study gave a list of 150 to 200 TCR beta chains associated with cytomegalovirus. A later analysis found that TCR association rates varied across HLA loci, with DRB1 alleles showing the most associated TCRs and HLA-C alleles the fewest. In a later analysis, HLA-associated TCR beta chains were found to be more clonally expanded and to have lower generation probabilities than equally common non-associated chains. An association between a missense DCLRE1C variant and V-gene and J-gene trimming of TCR beta chains was found in a later genetic analysis and replicated in an independent cohort. In this cohort, only TCR beta chains were sequenced, and detectable features were limited by the absence of alpha or paired-chain data. A later analysis found that most CMV-associated TCR beta chains appeared HLA-restricted, with HLA associations seemingly driven largely by CMV exposure. When HLA alleles, especially DR and DQ, strongly co-occurred, attributing TCR associations to individual alleles was difficult. Immune exposure information for the cohort was limited to CMV serostatus. Specific HLA alleles were associated with roughly 16,000 TCR beta sequences at a false discovery rate of 0.05 in a later analysis. A further reported finding was that TCR beta sequences accurately predicted the HLA-A and HLA-B alleles for most subjects in the first cohort. The presence/absence analyses assumed that sequencing depth was roughly uniform across donors, and that assumption may not be true. Because counts were too low, about 15 rarely observed V segments, including chromosome 9 orphons, were left out of the earlier analysis of 587 of the donors. The sequencing pipeline was judged likely to have produced a cluster of highly shared sequence variants as a technical artifact.

Library construction relied on the immunoSEQ multiplex PCR assay. The multiplex PCR relied on a mix of 60 forward primers for TCR Vbeta segments and 13 reverse primers for TCR Jbeta segments. A multiplex PCR assay on genomic DNA amplified the CDR3 region of rearranged TCR beta genes. The amplified TCR beta libraries were sequenced on the Illumina HiSeq System as 87-base-pair reads. As for the original processing: In a later analysis, some 80 million unique TCR beta chains were counted across the roughly 610 repertoires, and about 10 million of these chains were shared by at least two donors. To remove PCR and sequencing errors, raw reads were error-corrected and collapsed into unique sequences using a nearest-neighbor algorithm that merged closely related sequences. CDR3 sequences were aligned to IMGT reference sequences to assign V, D and J gene segments. For a sequence to be retained, at least a six-nucleotide match to both a V gene segment and a J gene segment was required. Rearrangements were called productive when the CDR3 lacked stop codons and stayed in frame with V and J; all others were non-productive. Following IMGT convention, CDR3 was defined as the stretch from the second conserved V-encoded cysteine up to the conserved J-encoded phenylalanine. The earlier analysis of 587 of the donors excluded sequences that lacked an unambiguous match to a single V gene segment. In an earlier analysis of approximately 610 of the donors, V segments were called functional above 56.7% productive rearrangements and were called segregating when the between-donor standard deviation exceeded 5%. To diagnose cytomegalovirus status from the catalog of TCR beta chain sequences, a statistical classification framework was built. A later analysis assigned V and J genes by comparing TCR nucleotide sequences with IMGT/GENE-DB human TR gene sequences. In a later analysis, CDR3 sequences and most-parsimonious VDJ recombination scenarios were assigned using the TCRdist pipeline. In a later analysis, each TCR beta chain was defined by its CDR3 amino acid sequence together with its V-gene family, and reads lacking a unique V-gene family were excluded. A later analysis removed nearly 600 highly shared, low-generation-probability nucleotide sequences to deal with suspected cross-contamination and a sequencing artifact. In a later analysis, a clonal expansion index for each public chain was calculated from normalized within-repertoire ranks of inferred template counts. In a later analysis, generation probabilities were computed using a VDJ recombination model fitted to out-of-frame rearrangements, and the results were checked against IGoR. In a later analysis, hypergeometric tests were used to score TCR-TCR, TCR-HLA and TCR-CMV co-occurrence, with a repertoire-size bias correction applied to TCR pairs. False discovery rates were estimated in a later analysis by permuting HLA or CMV assignments 20 times. In a later analysis, co-occurring TCRs were grouped with DBSCAN, and TCRdist sequence similarity was added when clustering was performed within HLA-allele-positive subsets. Repertoires with fewer than 30,000 or more than 120,000 public chains, plus five repertoires with anomalous nucleotide sharing, were excluded from co-occurrence clustering. This immuneACCESS table, as held by TCRdb, lists in-frame sequences with V and J called but not all clones. Of the missing ones, under half trace to an unresolved V gene in checked studies; the others have no known cause. From that table come the V and J calls and clone size; the DNA was used to work out D and trimming. Per the sample table, the count is approximately 110,000 clones. Together, the top ten hold around 3.4% of the sample.

In total, approximately 610 healthy bone marrow donors made up the cohort. Cohort members were all nominally healthy when sampled, although unrecorded immune exposures were likely present. The donor tested CMV seronegative, placing the donor among the 350 or so seronegative members of the cohort. A peripheral blood sample was provided by each donor, and peripheral blood mononuclear cells were used for TCR beta sequencing. Genomic DNA extraction from the blood cell samples was performed with the Qiagen DNeasy Blood Extraction Kit. Material for sequencing was PBMCs. The TCR sequence derives from a man between 25 and 39 years old in good health and CMV-seronegative.

The CDR3 protein is CASSSTREEAQYF. The bases read TGTGCCAGCAGCTCGACTAGAGAAGAGGCCCAGTACTTC. The chain joins TRBV7-2 to TRBJ2-5; tentative D gene TRBD2, with 6 bases matching. The germline V gene provides CDR1 SGHTA and CDR2 FQGNSA. The CDR3 runs 13 residues from the cysteine to the phenylalanine. Of all the DNA, just the CDR3 is kept, 39 bases in frame from base 1.